The following is a T cell receptor (beta chain) sequence with its context. The antigen it recognizes is unknown. One junction end disagrees with the germline gene, perhaps due to a read error. This specimen belongs to a study of neurological immune-mediated disorders (dated by TCRdb to between 2019 and 2020). Regarding the complete study: Peripheral blood TCR-beta repertoires from patients with HTLV-I-associated myelopathy (HAM/TSP), patients with multiple sclerosis, and healthy controls were compared in the study using UMI-based sequencing. The cohort was made up of 68 subjects, consisting of some 15 HAM/TSP patients, some 34 multiple sclerosis patients and about 20 healthy controls. Longitudinal samples, technical triplicates and paired sorted CD4+ and CD8+ T-cell subsets, alongside PBMC samples, were included among the roughly 97 TCR-beta libraries.

cDNA was synthesized by template-switch 5'RACE using a primer with a 10-nucleotide random unique molecular identifier that tagged each TCR transcript. Every sequencing run covered 15-18 subjects and yielded more than 200 million TCR-beta sequences. The RNeasy kit was used for extraction of total RNA. The KAPA Real-time Library Amplification kit was used to amplify TCR-beta VDJ regions with primers targeting the TCR constant region and the 5'RACE anchor. A first PCR added sample indexes and Illumina adaptors, and a second PCR then raised library yield. After Ampure bead purification, the TCR product of roughly 650 bp was size-selected on a 2% E-gel SizeSelection system. Before pooling, libraries had their quality checked on a Bioanalyzer, their concentration measured with Qubit, and their quantity determined with the Kapa Library Quantification kit. Libraries were sequenced paired-end 2 x 150 bp on an Illumina HiSeq 2500. To increase sequence diversity, roughly 24-32% phiX was spiked into each library pool. In the source study's methods: Quality-filtered reads were processed with the UMI-based MiGEC pipeline, which removed over 80% of raw TCR sequences during error correction. VDJ genes were aligned to IMGT germline references, and clonotypes were defined by unique CDR3 amino acid sequence plus V-J genes. Clonal expansion, Shannon diversity and CDR3 relatedness were evaluated with VDJtools (CalcPairwiseDistances, ClusterSamples), while phylogenetic trees were built in CLCbio workbench. Using coefficient-of-variation modelling across technical triplicates, the study counted a clone as expanded if it had at least 8 unique UMIs. The raw public data were reprocessed by TCRdb itself: fastp quality trimming at Q25, MiXCR clonotype calling, in-frame beta chains only. Rows merge per CDR3 protein into single entries with the most common DNA and genes. TCRdb, rather than the study authors, made the V and J calls. This sample lists 27,000 or so distinct CDR3 sequences; around a fifth were detected once. 16% of the sample rests with the top ten.

The CDR3 runs 16 amino acids, cysteine and phenylalanine included. CDR3 DNA only is kept here, 48 bases in frame from base 1. CDR1 and CDR2, looked up from the germline V gene (reference sequence), are DFQATT and SNEGSKA. The healthy controls were volunteers from a blood bank in Maryland, USA. Unsorted PBMC libraries were generated from 2 million PBMCs stored in RNAlater at -80 °C until RNA extraction. Peripheral blood was subjected to Ficoll-Hypaque density gradient centrifugation to isolate PBMCs, which were then cryopreserved in liquid nitrogen. Overall study results and their limits: No identical CDR3 amino acid sequences were shared among expanded clones across subjects, suggesting private TCR-beta repertoires in all groups. TCR clonal expansion was highest in HAM/TSP patients and lowest in MS patients, with MS patients falling below even healthy controls.

This clonotype originated in a woman aged 55 to 70 in good health. The chain uses TRBV20-1 and TRBJ2-2; TRBD1 might be the D gene, on 6 matching bases. The sample taken for sequencing was PBMCs. The CDR3 protein sequence reads: CSARDPRTVDTGELFF. The DNA reads as follows: TGCAGTGCTAGAGATCCCCGGACAGTCGACACTGGGGAGCTGTTTTTT.